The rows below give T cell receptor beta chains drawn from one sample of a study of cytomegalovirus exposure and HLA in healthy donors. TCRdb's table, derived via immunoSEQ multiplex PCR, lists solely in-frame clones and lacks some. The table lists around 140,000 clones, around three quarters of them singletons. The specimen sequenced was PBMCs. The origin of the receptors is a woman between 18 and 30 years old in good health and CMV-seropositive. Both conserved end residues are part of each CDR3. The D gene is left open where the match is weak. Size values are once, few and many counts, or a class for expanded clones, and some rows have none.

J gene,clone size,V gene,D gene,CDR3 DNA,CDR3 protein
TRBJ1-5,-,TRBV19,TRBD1,TGTGCCAGTAGTACAACCGGGACAGGGAATCAGCCCCAGCATTTT,CASSTTGTGNQPQHF
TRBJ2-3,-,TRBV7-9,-,TGTGCCAGCAGCTTCTCCGGGGTTCCCACAGATACGCAGTATTTT,CASSFSGVPTDTQYF
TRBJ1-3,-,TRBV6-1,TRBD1,TGTGCCAGCAGCCCACAGGGGCGGCACACCATATATTTT,CASSPQGRHTIYF
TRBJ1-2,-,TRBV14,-,TGTGCCAGCAGCTGGCGGGAAGATGCTAACTATGGCTACACCTTC,CASSWREDANYGYTF
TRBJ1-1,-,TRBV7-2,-,TGTGCCAGCAGCCCGGACTCAGCGGTCACTGAAGCTTTCTTT,CASSPDSAVTEAFF
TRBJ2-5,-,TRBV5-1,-,TGCGCCAGCAGCTTGGTGGCTGGTCTGGAGACCCAGTACTTC,CASSLVAGLETQYF
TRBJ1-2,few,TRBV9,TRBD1,TGTGCCAGCAGCGGACGACAGGGAGGTAACTATGGCTACACCTTC,CASSGRQGGNYGYTF
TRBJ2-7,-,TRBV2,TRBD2,TGTGCCAGCAGGGGGGCCGGGACTAGCGGCCTAGAGTACTTC,CASRGAGTSGLEYF
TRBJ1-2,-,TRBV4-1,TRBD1,TGCGCCAGCAGTCAACCGGGACAGGGGAGCTATGGCTACACCTTC,CASSQPGQGSYGYTF
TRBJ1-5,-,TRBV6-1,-,TGTGCCAGCAGTGAAGCGTTGCAAGAGCAGCCCCAGCATTTT,CASSEALQEQPQHF
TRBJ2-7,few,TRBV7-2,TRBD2,TGTGCCAGCAGCTCCACGGGAGGAAGTTACGAGCAGTACTTC,CASSSTGGSYEQYF
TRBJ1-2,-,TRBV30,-,TGTGCCTGGACCCTTAGGGGCGCCTATGGCTACACCTTC,CAWTLRGAYGYTF
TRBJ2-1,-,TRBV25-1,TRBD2,TGTGCCACCCGCCGGGGGGGACTAGCGGGGGGCACGAGCGGGGAGCAGTTCTTC,CATRRGGLAGGTSGEQFF
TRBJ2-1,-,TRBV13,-,TGTGCCAGCAGCGGAGGACAGACCAACAATGAGCAGTTCTTC,CASSGGQTNNEQFF
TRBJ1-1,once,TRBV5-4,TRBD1,TGTGCCAGCAGCCCACTGACAGGGGTGAACACTGAAGCTTTCTTT,CASSPLTGVNTEAFF
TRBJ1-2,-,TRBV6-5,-,TGTGCCACTCAGTCATCGGGGAACTATGGCTACACCTTC,CATQSSGNYGYTF
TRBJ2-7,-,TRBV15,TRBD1,TGTGCCACCAGCAAGGGAGACAGGGACGAGCAGTACTTC,CATSKGDRDEQYF
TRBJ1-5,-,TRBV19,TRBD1,TGTGCCAGTAGTATCCTACAGGGGAGCAATCAGCCCCAGCATTTT,CASSILQGSNQPQHF
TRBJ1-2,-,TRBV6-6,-,TGTGCCAGCAGCAGTCAGGGGCTGAGCTATGGCTACACCTTC,CASSSQGLSYGYTF
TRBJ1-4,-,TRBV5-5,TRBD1,TGTGCCAGCAGCGGGGGGGACAGGAGGGCTAATGAAAAACTGTTTTTT,CASSGGDRRANEKLFF
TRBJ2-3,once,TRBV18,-,TGTGCCAGCTCACCCGGACTGATCCCTAGCACAGATACGCAGTATTTT,CASSPGLIPSTDTQYF
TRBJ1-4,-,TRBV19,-,TGTGCCAGTAAGGATCGGGCCCGGGGGAATGAAAAACTGTTTTTT,CASKDRARGNEKLFF
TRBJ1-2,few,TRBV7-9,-,TGTGCCAGCAGCGGAGGGACGAGGGGCTACACCTTC,CASSGGTRGYTF
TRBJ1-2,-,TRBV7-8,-,TGTGCCAGCAGCTACCAAGACATGGGAGGGCTGGATGGCTACACCTTC,CASSYQDMGGLDGYTF
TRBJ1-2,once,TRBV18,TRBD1,TGTGCCAGCTCAGCGGACAGGGTTGGTGGCTACACCTTC,CASSADRVGGYTF
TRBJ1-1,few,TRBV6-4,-,TGTGCCAGCATAAACTCGGACAAGGGTAACACTGAAGCTTTCTTT,CASINSDKGNTEAFF
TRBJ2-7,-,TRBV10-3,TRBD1,TGTGCCATCAGAACGACAGGGGACGATCACGAGCAGTACTTC,CAIRTTGDDHEQYF